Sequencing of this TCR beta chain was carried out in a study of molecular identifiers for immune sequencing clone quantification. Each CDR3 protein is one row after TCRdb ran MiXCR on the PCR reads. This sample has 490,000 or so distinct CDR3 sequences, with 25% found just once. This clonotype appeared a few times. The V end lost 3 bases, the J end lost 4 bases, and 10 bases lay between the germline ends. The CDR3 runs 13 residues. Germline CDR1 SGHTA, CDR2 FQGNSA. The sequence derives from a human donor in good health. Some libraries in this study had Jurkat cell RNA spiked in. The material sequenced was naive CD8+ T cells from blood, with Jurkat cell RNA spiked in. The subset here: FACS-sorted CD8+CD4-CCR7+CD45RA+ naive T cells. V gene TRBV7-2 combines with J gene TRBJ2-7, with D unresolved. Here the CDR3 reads CASSFSTDYEQYF. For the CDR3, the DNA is TGTGCCAGCAGCTTCTCTACCGATTACGAGCAGTACTTC.